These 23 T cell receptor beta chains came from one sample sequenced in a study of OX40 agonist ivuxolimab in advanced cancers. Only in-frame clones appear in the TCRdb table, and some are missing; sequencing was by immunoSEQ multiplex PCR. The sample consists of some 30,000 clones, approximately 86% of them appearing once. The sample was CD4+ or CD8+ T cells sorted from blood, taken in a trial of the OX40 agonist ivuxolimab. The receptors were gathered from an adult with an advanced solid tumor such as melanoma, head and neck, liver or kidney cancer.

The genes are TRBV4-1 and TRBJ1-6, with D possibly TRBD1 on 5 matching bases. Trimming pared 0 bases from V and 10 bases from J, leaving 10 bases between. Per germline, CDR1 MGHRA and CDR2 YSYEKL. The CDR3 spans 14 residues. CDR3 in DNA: TGCGCCAGCAGCCAAGAAGAAGGGGAGTCACCCCTCCACTTT. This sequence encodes CASSQEEGESPLHF.

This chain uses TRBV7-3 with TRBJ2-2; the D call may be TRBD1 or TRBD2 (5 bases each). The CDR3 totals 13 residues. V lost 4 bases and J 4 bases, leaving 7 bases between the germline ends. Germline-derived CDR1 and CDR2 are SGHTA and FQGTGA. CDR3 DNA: TGTGCCAGCAGCTCTGGGGGCACCGGGGAGCTGTTTTTT. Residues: CASSSGGTGELFF.

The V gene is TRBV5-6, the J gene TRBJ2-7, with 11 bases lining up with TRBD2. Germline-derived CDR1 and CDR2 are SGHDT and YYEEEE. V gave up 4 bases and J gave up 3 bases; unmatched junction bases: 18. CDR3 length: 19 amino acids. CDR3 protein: CASSQIGTSGLIGDYEQYF. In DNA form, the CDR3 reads TGTGCCAGCAGCCAAATTGGGACTAGCGGACTTATTGGGGACTACGAGCAGTACTTC.

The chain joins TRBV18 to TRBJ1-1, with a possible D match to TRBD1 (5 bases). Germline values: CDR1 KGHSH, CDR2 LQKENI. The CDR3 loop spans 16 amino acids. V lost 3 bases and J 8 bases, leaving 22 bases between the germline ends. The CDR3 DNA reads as TGTGCCAGCTCACCGACCTCGGGGCCGTACCTTCCCGAAGCTTTCTTT. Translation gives CASSPTSGPYLPEAFF. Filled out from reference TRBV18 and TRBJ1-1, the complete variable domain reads NAGVMQNPRHLVRRRGQEARLRCSPMKGHSHVYWYRQLPEEGLKFMVYLQKENIIDESGMPKERFSAEFPKEGPSILRIQQVVRGDSAAYFCASSPTSGPYLPEAFFGQGTRLTVV.

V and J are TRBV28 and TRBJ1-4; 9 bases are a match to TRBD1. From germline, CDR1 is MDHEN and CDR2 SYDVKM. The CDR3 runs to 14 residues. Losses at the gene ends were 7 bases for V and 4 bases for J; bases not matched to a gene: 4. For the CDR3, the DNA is TGTGCCAGCAACCAGGACAGGGGTAATGAAAAACTGTTTTTT. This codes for CASNQDRGNEKLFF.

CDR3 nucleotide sequence: TGTGCCAGCAGCTTCCTGGGAGGGGCGGGAAACATTCAGTACTTC. Its translation is CASSFLGGAGNIQYF. The rearrangement links TRBV7-2 to TRBJ2-4; 7 nucleotides agree with TRBD2. Unmatched junction bases numbered 8, after V lost 3 bases and J lost 6 bases. From germline, CDR1 is SGHTA and CDR2 FQGNSA. There are 15 residues in the CDR3.

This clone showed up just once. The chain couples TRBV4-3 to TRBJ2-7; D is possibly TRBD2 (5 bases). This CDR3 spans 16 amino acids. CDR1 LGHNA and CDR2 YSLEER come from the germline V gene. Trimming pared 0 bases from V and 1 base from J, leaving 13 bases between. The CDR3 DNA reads TGCGCCAGCAGCCAAGATCTAGAAAGCGGTTCCTACGAGCAGTACTTC. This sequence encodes CASSQDLESGSYEQYF.

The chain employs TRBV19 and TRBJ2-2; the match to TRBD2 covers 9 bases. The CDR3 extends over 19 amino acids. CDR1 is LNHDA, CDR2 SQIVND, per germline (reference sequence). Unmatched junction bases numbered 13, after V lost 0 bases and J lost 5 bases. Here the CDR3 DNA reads TGTGCCAGTAGTATAGATCTGGAGCGGGGGGATATCGGGACCGGGGAGCTGTTTTTT. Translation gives CASSIDLERGDIGTGELFF.

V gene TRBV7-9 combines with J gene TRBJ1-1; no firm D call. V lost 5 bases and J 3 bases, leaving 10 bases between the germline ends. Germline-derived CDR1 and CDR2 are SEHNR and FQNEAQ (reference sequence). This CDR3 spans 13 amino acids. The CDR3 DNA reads TGTGCCAGCAGCATTAGGGTGGACACTGAAGCTTTCTTT. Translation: CASSIRVDTEAFF.

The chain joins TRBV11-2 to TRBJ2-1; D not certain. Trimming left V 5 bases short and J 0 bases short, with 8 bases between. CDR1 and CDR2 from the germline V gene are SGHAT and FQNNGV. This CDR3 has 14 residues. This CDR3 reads CASSPTPSYNEQFF. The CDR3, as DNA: TGTGCCAGCAGCCCAACCCCCTCCTACAATGAGCAGTTCTTC.

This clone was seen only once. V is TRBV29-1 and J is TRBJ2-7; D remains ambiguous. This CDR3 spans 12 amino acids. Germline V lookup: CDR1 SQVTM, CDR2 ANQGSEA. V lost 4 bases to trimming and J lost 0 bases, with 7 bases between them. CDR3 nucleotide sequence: TGCAGCGTTGCCAGGTCCTCCTACGAGCAGTACTTC. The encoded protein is CSVARSSYEQYF.

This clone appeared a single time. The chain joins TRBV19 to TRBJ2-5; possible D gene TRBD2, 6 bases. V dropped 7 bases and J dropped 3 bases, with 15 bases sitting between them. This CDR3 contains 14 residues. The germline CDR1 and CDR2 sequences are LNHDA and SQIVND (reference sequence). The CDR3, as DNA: TGTGCCAGTACCCTAGGAGGGGCTAAAGAGACCCAGTACTTC. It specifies CASTLGGAKETQYF.

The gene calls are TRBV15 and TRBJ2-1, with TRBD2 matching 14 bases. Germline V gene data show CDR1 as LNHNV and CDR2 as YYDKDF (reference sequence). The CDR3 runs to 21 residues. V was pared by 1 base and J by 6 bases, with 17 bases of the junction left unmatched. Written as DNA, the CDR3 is TGTGCCACCAGCAGAGGGGGCGCGACTAGCGGGAGGGCCGTCGTTCCCAATGAGCAGTTCTTC. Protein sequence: CATSRGGATSGRAVVPNEQFF.

This CDR3 is CASSEGGAHEQYF. In DNA form, the CDR3 reads TGCGCCAGCAGTGAAGGGGGGGCCCACGAGCAGTACTTC. V and J are TRBV10-2 and TRBJ2-7; D possibly corresponds to TRBD2 (7 bases). CDR1 and CDR2 from the germline V gene are WSHSY and SAAADI. V was pared by 3 bases and J by 5 bases, with 11 bases between. CDR3 length: 13 residues.

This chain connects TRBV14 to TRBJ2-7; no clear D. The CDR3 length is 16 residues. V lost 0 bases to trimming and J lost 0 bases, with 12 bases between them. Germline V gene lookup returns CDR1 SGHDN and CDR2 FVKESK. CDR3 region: CASSQEDLLPSYEQYF. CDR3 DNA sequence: TGTGCCAGCAGCCAAGAGGACCTCTTACCCTCCTACGAGCAGTACTTC.

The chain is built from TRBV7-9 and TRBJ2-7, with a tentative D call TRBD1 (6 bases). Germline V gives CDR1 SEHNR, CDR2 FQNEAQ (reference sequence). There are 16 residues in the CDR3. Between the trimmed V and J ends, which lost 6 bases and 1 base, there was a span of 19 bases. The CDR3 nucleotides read TGTGCCAGCAGTCCCTCCCCAGGGGAAGAGTCCTACGAGCAGTACTTC. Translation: CASSPSPGEESYEQYF.

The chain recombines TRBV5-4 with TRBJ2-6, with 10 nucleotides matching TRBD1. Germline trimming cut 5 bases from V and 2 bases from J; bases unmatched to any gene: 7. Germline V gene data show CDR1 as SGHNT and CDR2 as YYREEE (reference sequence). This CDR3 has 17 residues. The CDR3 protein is CASRSGTGETGANVLTF. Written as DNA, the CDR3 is TGTGCCAGCAGGAGCGGGACAGGGGAAACTGGGGCCAACGTCCTGACTTTC.

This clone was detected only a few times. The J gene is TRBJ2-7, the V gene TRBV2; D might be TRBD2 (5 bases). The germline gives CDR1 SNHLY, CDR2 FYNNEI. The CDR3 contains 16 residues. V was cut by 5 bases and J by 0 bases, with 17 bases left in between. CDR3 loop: CASSLNSGGSSYEQYF. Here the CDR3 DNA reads TGTGCCAGCAGTCTAAACAGCGGAGGAAGCTCCTACGAGCAGTACTTC.

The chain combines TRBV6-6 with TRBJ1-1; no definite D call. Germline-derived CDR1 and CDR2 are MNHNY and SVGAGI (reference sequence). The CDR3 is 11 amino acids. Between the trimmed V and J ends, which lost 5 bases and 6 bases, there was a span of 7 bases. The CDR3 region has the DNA TGTGCCAGCAGTAGCGGACCTGAAGCTTTCTTT. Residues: CASSSGPEAFF.

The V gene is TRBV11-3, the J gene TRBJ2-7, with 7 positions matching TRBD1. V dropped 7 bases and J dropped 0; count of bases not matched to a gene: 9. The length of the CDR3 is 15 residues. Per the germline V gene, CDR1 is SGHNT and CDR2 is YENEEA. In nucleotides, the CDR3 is TGTGCCAGCACTGACCGACAGGGCAGCTCCTACGAGCAGTACTTC. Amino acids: CASTDRQGSSYEQYF.

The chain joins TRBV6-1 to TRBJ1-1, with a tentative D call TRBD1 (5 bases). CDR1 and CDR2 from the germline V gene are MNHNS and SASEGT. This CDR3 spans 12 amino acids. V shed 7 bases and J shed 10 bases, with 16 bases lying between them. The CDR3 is CASTVGGSVAFF. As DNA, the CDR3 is TGTGCCAGCACGGTGGGGGGGAGTGTAGCTTTCTTT.

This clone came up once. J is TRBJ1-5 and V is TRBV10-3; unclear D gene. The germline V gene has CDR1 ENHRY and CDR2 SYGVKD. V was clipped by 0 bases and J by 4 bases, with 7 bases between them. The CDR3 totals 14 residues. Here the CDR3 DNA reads TGTGCCATCAGTGAGTCTGGAGGGAATCAGCCCCAGCATTTT. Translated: CAISESGGNQPQHF.

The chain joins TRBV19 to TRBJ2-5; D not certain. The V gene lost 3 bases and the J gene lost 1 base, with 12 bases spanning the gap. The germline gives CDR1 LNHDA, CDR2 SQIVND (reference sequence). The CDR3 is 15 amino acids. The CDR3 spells CASSISWASQETQYF. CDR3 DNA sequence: TGTGCCAGTAGTATCTCTTGGGCCTCCCAAGAGACCCAGTACTTC. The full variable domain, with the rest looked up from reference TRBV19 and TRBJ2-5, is DGGITQSPKYLFRKEGQNVTLSCEQNLNHDAMYWYRQDPGQGLRLIYYSQIVNDFQKGDIAEGYSVSREKKESFPLTVTSAQKNPTAFYLCASSISWASQETQYFGPGTRLLVL.